One and the same sample provided the 5 T cell receptor beta chains below, sequenced in a study of T-cell reconstitution after alpha-beta-depleted transplantation in children. Using unique molecular identifiers, the investigators prepared the TCRbeta library. One entry per CDR3 protein, called by TCRdb with MiXCR from the PCR reads. The sample shows approximately 650,000 distinct CDR3 sequences, 10% to 15% of them seen only once. The source material was PBMCs, sampled before TCRalphabeta/CD19-depleted stem cell transplant. These receptor sequences come from a girl aged 2 to 10 with congenital amegakaryocytic thrombocytopenia, due to receive a stem cell transplant.

There are many counts of this clonotype. The chain links TRBV20-1 to TRBJ2-7, with TRBD2 identical over 8 bases. Germline CDR1 and CDR2: DFQATT and SNEGSKA (reference sequence). V shed 4 bases and J 5 bases; nucleotides not matched to a gene: 7. This CDR3 contains 13 residues. This CDR3 reads CSAIGAGVDEQYF. CDR3 in DNA: TGCAGTGCTATCGGAGCGGGAGTCGACGAGCAGTACTTC.

This clonotype turned up a few times. The chain couples TRBV7-3 to TRBJ2-1; 9 positions agree with TRBD2. Unmatched junction bases numbered 1, after V lost 0 bases and J lost 4 bases. Germline CDR1 and CDR2: SGHTA and FQGTGA. This CDR3 is built from 15 residues. For the CDR3, the DNA is TGTGCCAGCAGCTTAACGCGGGGGGGTTACAATGAGCAGTTCTTC. This codes for CASSLTRGGYNEQFF.

About this clonotype: It may be a read error: a sequence one base away is much more abundant. This sequence joins TRBV20-1 and TRBJ1-4, with D uncertain. Germline CDR1 and CDR2: DFQATT and SNEGSKA (reference sequence). This CDR3 contains 13 residues. The CDR3 sequence is CSATLGGREKPFF. The CDR3 DNA is TGCAGTGCTACACTGGGAGGACGTGAAAAACCGTTTTTT.

This clonotype was recorded at least ten times. V gene TRBV29-1 combines with J gene TRBJ1-1, with D possibly matching TRBD1 (5 bases). V gave up 0 bases and J gave up 10 bases, with 21 bases separating them. This CDR3 has 15 amino acids. Looked up from germline, CDR1 is SQVTM and CDR2 is ANQGSEA. The CDR3 spells CSVEDQRTRGSGAFF. DNA for the CDR3: TGCAGCGTTGAAGATCAACGCACCCGGGGGTCAGGAGCTTTCTTT. The variable domain in full, completed from reference TRBV29-1 and TRBJ1-1, reads SAVISQKPSRDICQRGTSLTIQCQVDSQVTMMFWYRQQPGQSLTLIATANQGSEATYESGFVIDKFPISRPNLTFSTLTVSNMSPEDSSIYLCSVEDQRTRGSGAFFGQGTRLTVV.

This clonotype occurred many times. The chain uses TRBV14 and TRBJ2-5; no firm D call. This CDR3 is 13 amino acids long. Trimming left V 1 base short and J 4 bases short, with 7 bases between. Germline values: CDR1 SGHDN, CDR2 FVKESK. The CDR3 DNA sequence: TGTGCCAGCAGCCAAGTCCTAGGAGAGACCCAGTACTTC. Its protein product is CASSQVLGETQYF.